This T cell receptor beta chain was recorded in a study of T cells expressing NK-cell markers. This CDR3 has 16 amino acids. CDR1 and CDR2 from the germline V gene are SGHAT and FQNNGV. Each CDR3 protein gets one entry in TCRdb, which reprocessed the 5' RACE reads and gives no DNA. The ten top clones account for 1.4%, within a sample of some 460,000 distinct CDR3 sequences. As concerns this clonotype: Its antigen is not identified.

Whole-study results and caveats: The leading position in the CD3+CD56-NKG2C+ fraction of several donors also went to these clonotypes.

The clonotype was recovered from a woman aged 45-65 years in good health. V usage is TRBV11-2 and J usage is TRBJ2-5; TCRdb's D call of TRBD1 is untestable without DNA. Source material: blood T cells: a sorted CD56 or NKG2C T cell subset, CD4+ or CD8+ T cells, or bulk PBMC T cells (not recorded which). CDR3 amino acids: CASSLVRSGAAGAQYF. Combining the CDR3 with reference TRBV11-2 and TRBJ2-5 gives the whole variable domain EAGVAQSPRYKIIEKRQSVAFWCNPISGHATLYWYQQILGQGPKLLIQFQNNGVVDDSQLPKDRFSAERLKGVDSTLKIQPAKLEDSAVYLCASSLVRSGAAGAQYFGPGTRLLVL.